Each of the 30 T cell receptor beta chains below was sequenced from the same sample in a study of low-dose radiotherapy and immunotherapy resistance in tumors (dated by TCRdb to between 2021 and 2024). The time point label for this specimen denotes: before trial treatment. Sequenced using an Illumina HiSeq 2500. First-strand cDNA was synthesized with Superscript III and a set of TRAV- and TRBV-specific primers, covering both TCRalpha and TCRbeta chains. TCRs were amplified for about 18 PCR cycles with Phusion, using a constant-region primer paired with the adapter attached to the V primers. TCRdb's own reprocessing of the public reads used fastp at Q25 and MiXCR and kept productive beta chains. Identical CDR3 proteins give one entry, which carries the most common genes and DNA. This sample is represented by more than 45,000 distinct CDR3 sequences; roughly 24% of them were singletons. 5.5% to 6% of the sample goes to the ten largest clones.

The specimen was PBMCs, collected before treatment. These receptors all come from a male donor with prostate cancer.

This rearrangement joins TRBV5-4 to TRBJ2-3; TRBD2 might be the D (6 bases). The CDR3 totals 15 residues. V was trimmed by 1 base and J by 2 bases, leaving 11 bases between them. Germline CDR1 reads SGHNT; CDR2 reads YYREEE (reference sequence). The DNA of the CDR3 is TGTGCCAGCAGCTTGTGGGGGGTTTTCACAGATACGCAGTATTTT. Protein product: CASSLWGVFTDTQYF.

This clonotype was detected many times. The chain has TRBV23-1 and TRBJ1-3; D may be TRBD1 (5 bases). TRBV23-1 is an ORF, and what it does is uncertain. This CDR3 is 15 amino acids long. Trimming cost V 7 bases and J 0 bases, with 13 bases left between them. The CDR3 spells CASTPPGGSGNTIYF. The DNA for the CDR3 is TGCGCCAGCACTCCCCCGGGGGGCTCTGGAAACACCATATATTTT.

This clonotype was detected many times. This chain uses TRBV30 with TRBJ2-2, with 7 bases fitting TRBD1. V shed 2 bases, J shed 7 bases, and the junction held 10 bases outside the gene matches. The CDR3 extends over 15 amino acids. Germline loops: CDR1 GTSNPN, CDR2 SVGIG (reference sequence). DNA of the CDR3: TGTGCCTGGAGTATGTTTAAGGGGGCTAGCGGGGAGCTGTTTTTT. Translated, it gives CAWSMFKGASGELFF. Full variable domain (remainder filled in from reference TRBV30 and TRBJ2-2): SQTIHQWPATLVQPVGSPLSLECTVEGTSNPNLYWYRQAAGRGLQLLFYSVGIGQISSEVPQNLSASRPQDRQFILSSKKLLLSDSGFYLCAWSMFKGASGELFFGEGSRLTVL.

V and J are TRBV5-1 and TRBJ2-3; 13 nucleotides match TRBD2. Germline V lookup: CDR1 SGHRS, CDR2 YFSETQ. This CDR3 is built from 14 residues. Unmatched junction bases numbered 5, after V lost 9 bases and J lost 4 bases. This CDR3 is CANRTSGSPDTQYF. CDR3 DNA: TGCGCCAATAGGACTAGCGGGAGCCCAGATACGCAGTATTTT.

A note on this clonotype: This likely stems from a read error, as it lies one base from a far larger clone. The chain carries TRBV2 and TRBJ2-1; 7 positions agree with TRBD1. CDR1 SNHLY and CDR2 FYNNEI come from the germline V gene. CDR3 length: 13 residues. V lost 5 bases, J lost 10 bases, and 8 bases stayed unmatched. The CDR3 DNA follows: TGTGCCAGCAGTCGACAGGGTATGGACGAGCAGTTCTTC. It encodes CASSRQGMDEQFF.

The chain combines TRBV7-9 with TRBJ2-3; perhaps TRBD2 as D (7 bases). The CDR3 extends over 16 amino acids. CDR1 is SEHNR and CDR2 is FQNEAQ in the germline V gene (reference sequence). The V end lost 9 bases, the J end lost 4 bases, and 23 bases lay between the germline ends. The CDR3 here is CARAGGLGDPPDTQYF. The CDR3 DNA reads TGTGCCAGGGCCGGGGGGCTAGGGGATCCCCCAGATACGCAGTATTTT.

This clonotype was counted once. Germline and junction disagree at one end, which may indicate a read error. The chain combines TRBV11-2 with TRBJ2-7; D remains unclear. This CDR3 has 13 amino acids. From germline, CDR1 is SGHAT and CDR2 FQNNGV. The CDR3 here is CASSLGRYYELYF. DNA of the CDR3: TGTGCCAGCAGCTTGGGAAGATATTACGAGCTGTACTTC.

V usage is TRBV7-6 and J usage is TRBJ2-3, with D perhaps matching TRBD2 (6 bases). Trimming cost V 5 bases and J 4 bases, with 22 bases left between them. CDR1 is SGHVS, CDR2 FNYEAQ, per germline. This CDR3 is 17 amino acids long. CDR3 sequence: CASSLPVMGLLADTQYF. CDR3 sequence (DNA): TGTGCCAGCAGCCTTCCTGTTATGGGACTGCTGGCAGATACGCAGTATTTT.

This chain links TRBV4-1 with TRBJ2-1; 11 nucleotides agree with TRBD2. With 3 bases clipped from V and 0 bases from J, the junction kept 16 bases outside the gene matches. The CDR3 extends over 21 amino acids. CDR1 is MGHRA and CDR2 is YSYEKL in the germline V gene. CDR3 sequence: CASSHPIPGTSGLSSYNEQFF. Here the CDR3 DNA reads TGCGCCAGCAGCCATCCCATTCCCGGGACTAGCGGCCTCAGCTCCTACAATGAGCAGTTCTTC.

This clonotype was counted ten times or more. The gene calls are TRBV28 and TRBJ2-7; maybe TRBD1 (6 bases). The CDR3 contains 13 residues. V lost 3 bases and J 6 bases, leaving 12 bases between the germline ends. CDR1 MDHEN and CDR2 SYDVKM come from the germline V gene. The CDR3 protein is CASSFTGLGEQYF. The CDR3 coding sequence is TGTGCCAGCAGTTTCACAGGGTTGGGCGAGCAGTACTTC.

This clonotype has a count of ten or more. V usage is TRBV7-2 and J usage is TRBJ2-1; D uncertain. This CDR3 contains 12 residues. Per the germline V gene, CDR1 is SGHTA and CDR2 is FQGNSA. The V gene lost 1 base and the J gene lost 10 bases, with 8 bases spanning the gap. CDR3 protein: CASSLDFQEQFF. CDR3 coding DNA: TGTGCCAGCAGCTTAGATTTCCAGGAGCAGTTCTTC.

This clonotype was recorded at least ten times. The V gene is TRBV28, the J gene TRBJ1-5; 8 nucleotides line up with TRBD1. Germline V gives CDR1 MDHEN, CDR2 SYDVKM. J gave up 6 bases and V 7 bases, and 5 bases lay outside the gene matches. The CDR3 runs 13 residues. CDR3 nucleotides: TGTGCCAGCACCGGTCAGGGGGCTCAGCCCCAGCATTTT. This translates into CASTGQGAQPQHF. Variable domain in full (rest from reference TRBV28 and TRBJ1-5): DVKVTQSSRYLVKRTGEKVFLECVQDMDHENMFWYRQDPGLGLRLIYFSYDVKMKEKGDIPEGYSVSREKKERFSLILESASTNQTSMYLCASTGQGAQPQHFGDGTRLSIL.

This clonotype was counted ten times or more. V usage is TRBV11-2 and J usage is TRBJ2-1; D is perhaps TRBD1 or TRBD2 (5 bases each). This CDR3 spans 13 amino acids. CDR1 and CDR2 from the germline V gene are SGHAT and FQNNGV. V lost 5 bases to trimming and J lost 6 bases, with 11 bases between them. CDR3 DNA sequence: TGTGCCAGCAGCCCTGGGGGTAGCAATGAGCAGTTCTTC. Its protein product is CASSPGGSNEQFF.

The sample holds many counts of this clonotype. The V call is TRBV6-2 or TRBV6-3, the J call TRBJ2-1, with TRBD1 as a possible D gene (6 bases). Germline V gene lookup returns CDR1 MNHEY and CDR2 SVGEGT. This CDR3 has 15 amino acids. V was trimmed by 5 bases and J by 2 bases, leaving 13 bases between them. CDR3 region: CASSELTGTYNEQFF. The CDR3, as DNA: TGTGCCAGCAGTGAGCTGACAGGCACCTACAATGAGCAGTTCTTC.

This clonotype was recorded many times. V usage is TRBV4-1 and J usage is TRBJ2-1, with 8 bases lining up with TRBD2. The length of the CDR3 is 15 residues. Germline CDR1 reads MGHRA; CDR2 reads YSYEKL. Germline trimming cut 3 bases from V and 10 bases from J; bases unmatched to any gene: 11. CDR3 in DNA: TGCGCCAGCAGCCAGACGACTAGCGCGGTGGGAGAGCAGTTCTTC. This codes for CASSQTTSAVGEQFF.

This rearrangement joins TRBV27 to TRBJ2-1, with 9 bases identical to TRBD1. Per the germline V gene, CDR1 is MNHEY and CDR2 is SMNVEV (reference sequence). Germline trimming cut 2 bases from V and 6 bases from J; bases unmatched to any gene: 2. This CDR3 comprises 14 residues. DNA for the CDR3: TGTGCCAGCAGTTTAGGACAGGGGTTCAATGAGCAGTTCTTC. Translation: CASSLGQGFNEQFF.

This clonotype has ten or more counts. The chain couples TRBV6-8 to TRBJ1-2; D unclear. The ends were cut back, 6 bases at V and 1 base at J, with 12 bases in the middle. The CDR3 has 14 residues. Looked up from germline, CDR1 is MNHGY and CDR2 is SAAAGT. CDR3: CASSQGSLNYGYTF. Here the CDR3 DNA reads TGTGCCAGCAGCCAAGGTTCTCTTAACTATGGCTACACCTTC.

This clonotype was counted at least ten times. The chain couples TRBV20-1 to TRBJ2-5, with a possible D match to TRBD1 (6 bases). There are 16 residues in the CDR3. The ends were cut back, 0 bases at V and 1 base at J, with 15 bases in the middle. From germline, CDR1 is DFQATT and CDR2 SNEGSKA (reference sequence). The CDR3 loop is CSARDPRGTPQETQYF. The CDR3 DNA reads as TGCAGTGCTAGAGACCCCAGGGGAACCCCCCAAGAGACCCAGTACTTC.

The chain has TRBV10-2 and TRBJ2-2, with a possible D match to TRBD1 (6 bases). CDR1 and CDR2 (germline): WSHSY, SAAADI. The CDR3 loop spans 15 amino acids. V shed 7 bases and J shed 0 bases, with 12 bases lying between them. The DNA of the CDR3 is TGCGCCAGCATTCGGACAGACTCGAACACCGGGGAGCTGTTTTTT. Its protein product is CASIRTDSNTGELFF.

This clonotype was seen at least ten times. The V and J genes are TRBV19 and TRBJ2-5; a possible D gene is TRBD2 (6 bases). The CDR3 contains 14 residues. The V end lost 5 bases, the J end lost 5 bases, and 15 bases lay between the germline ends. The germline V gene encodes CDR1 LNHDA and CDR2 SQIVND (reference sequence). The CDR3, as DNA: TGTGCCAGTAGTCAGCGGACTGCGGGGGAGACCCAGTACTTC. Translated: CASSQRTAGETQYF. Based on the CDR3 plus reference TRBV19 and TRBJ2-5, the full variable domain is DGGITQSPKYLFRKEGQNVTLSCEQNLNHDAMYWYRQDPGQGLRLIYYSQIVNDFQKGDIAEGYSVSREKKESFPLTVTSAQKNPTAFYLCASSQRTAGETQYFGPGTRLLVL.

This clonotype occurred many times. The CDR3 DNA reads as TGTGCCAGCAGCCCGGGACGGAGCACAGATACGCAGTATTTT. This sequence encodes CASSPGRSTDTQYF. This chain joins TRBV5-5 and TRBJ2-3; perhaps D is TRBD1 or TRBD2 (5 bases each). Germline assignment: CDR1 SGHKS and CDR2 YYEKEE (reference sequence). This CDR3 contains 14 residues. The V gene lost 4 bases and the J gene lost 0 bases, with 9 bases spanning the gap. The complete variable domain, with remaining parts taken from reference TRBV5-5 and TRBJ2-3, reads DAGVTQSPTHLIKTRGQQVTLRCSPISGHKSVSWYQQVLGQGPQFIFQYYEKEERGRGNFPDRFSARQFPNYSSELNVNALLLGDSALYLCASSPGRSTDTQYFGPGTRLTVL.

This chain links TRBV28 with TRBJ2-3; 9 bases line up with TRBD1. From germline, CDR1 is MDHEN and CDR2 SYDVKM. J lost 9 bases, V lost 2 bases, and 6 bases had no gene match. This CDR3 region has 14 residues. CDR3 sequence (DNA): TGTGCCAGCAGTTTACCCGGGACAGGGTGGACGCAGTATTTT. Its translation is CASSLPGTGWTQYF.

This clonotype was found a few times. It differs at one base from a far larger clone, so likely a read error. V is TRBV9 and J is TRBJ2-7; D gene ambiguous. The CDR3 loop spans 15 amino acids. V lost 0 bases and J lost 7, with 17 bases in between. Germline V gene sequence: CDR1 SGDLS, CDR2 YYNGEE. CDR3 bases: TGTGCCAGCAGCGTAGGCGCCGAGAACTACAATGAGCAGTACTTC. Its translation: CASSVGAENYNEQYF.

The gene calls are TRBV12-3 or TRBV12-4 and TRBJ2-2, with D possibly called TRBD1 or TRBD2 (5 bases each). The CDR3 sequence is 20 residues long. V lost 6 bases and J lost 17, with 43 bases in between. The CDR3 loop reads CASSRQSANTGELFFFFFFF. The CDR3 coding sequence is TGTGCCAGCAGCCGACAGAGCGCGAACACCGGGGAGCTTTTTTTTTTTTTTTTTTTTTTT.

This clonotype was observed many times. The V and J genes are TRBV7-9 and TRBJ2-3, with no clear D. This CDR3 region has 13 residues. V gave up 7 bases and J gave up 2 bases, with 10 bases separating them. Germline V gene sequence: CDR1 SEHNR, CDR2 FQNEAQ (reference sequence). This chain's CDR3 is CASTQETTDTQYF. In DNA, the CDR3 is TGTGCCAGCACCCAAGAAACCACAGATACGCAGTATTTT.

In this sample, this clonotype turned up many times. This sequence joins TRBV6-4 and TRBJ2-1; perhaps TRBD2 as D (6 bases). V was cut by 5 bases and J by 9 bases, with 20 bases left in between. CDR1 is MRHNA, CDR2 SNTAGT, per germline. The CDR3 length is 15 residues. CDR3 bases: TGTGCCAGCAGTTCCCCCGGGACTCCACGGGGTGAGCAGTTCTTC. It encodes CASSSPGTPRGEQFF.

In its sample, this clonotype was seen a few times. The chain is built from TRBV20-1 and TRBJ2-7; maybe TRBD1 (6 bases). V dropped 1 base and J dropped 3 bases, with 16 bases sitting between them. CDR3 length: 15 amino acids. CDR1 and CDR2 (germline): DFQATT, SNEGSKA (reference sequence). CDR3 sequence (DNA): TGCAGTGCTAGAGTTCCAGGGGCCACGAACTACGAGCAGTACTTC. This codes for CSARVPGATNYEQYF.

This clonotype occurred many times. J is TRBJ2-7 and V is TRBV4-2, with D unclear. The germline V gene encodes CDR1 LGHNA and CDR2 YNFKEQ. This CDR3 is 16 amino acids long. Trimming stripped 2 bases from V and 0 bases from J, with 14 bases between. CDR3: CASSQPSLQSSYEQYF. Written as DNA, the CDR3 is TGTGCCAGCAGCCAACCTTCCCTGCAAAGCTCCTACGAGCAGTACTTC.

This clonotype was recorded many times. This chain joins TRBV29-1 and TRBJ1-5; 7 bases fit TRBD1. The CDR3 has 13 residues. Germline CDR1 is SQVTM and CDR2 is ANQGSEA. The V and J ends lost 6 bases and 3 bases, in that order; junction bases with no gene match: 5. In nucleotides, the CDR3 is TGCAGCGTCAAGACAGGGATCAATCAGCCCCAGCATTTT. It is translated as CSVKTGINQPQHF. The entire variable domain, with the rest obtained from reference TRBV29-1 and TRBJ1-5, is as follows: SAVISQKPSRDICQRGTSLTIQCQVDSQVTMMFWYRQQPGQSLTLIATANQGSEATYESGFVIDKFPISRPNLTFSTLTVSNMSPEDSSIYLCSVKTGINQPQHFGDGTRLSIL.

This clonotype was detected many times. This rearrangement joins TRBV2 to TRBJ2-2; 11 bases fit TRBD1. Trimming cost V 2 bases and J 7 bases; bases outside gene matches: 6. Germline CDR1 is SNHLY and CDR2 is FYNNEI. The CDR3 loop spans 16 amino acids. The chain's CDR3 is CASSESGTGGVGELFF. CDR3 DNA sequence: TGTGCCAGCAGTGAATCGGGGACAGGGGGAGTCGGGGAGCTGTTTTTT.